This T cell receptor (beta chain) appears in the sequencing data of a study of blood T cells in healthy people across ages. With a J-beta primer mix and a sample-barcoded 5' primer, a second PCR ran about 7 to 12 cycles. In TCRdb, the 5' RACE reads were re-called with MiXCR into one record per CDR3 protein. The sample has about 1.6 million distinct CDR3 sequences; roughly 32% are singletons. This CDR3 contains 14 residues. V was shortened by 8 bases and J by 1 base, with 15 bases between the two germline ends. The germline gives CDR1 WNHNN, CDR2 SYGVQD (reference sequence). Extractions gave at least 5 micrograms of total RNA per sample.

This chain uses TRBV10-1 with TRBJ2-7; no firm D call. The origin of this receptor is a woman younger than 45 in good health. Sequencing was done on a sample of blood. CDR3 in DNA: TGCGCCAGCTCTAAGGGTCCTCTTTCCTACGAGCAGTACTTC. Translated, it gives CASSKGPLSYEQYF.